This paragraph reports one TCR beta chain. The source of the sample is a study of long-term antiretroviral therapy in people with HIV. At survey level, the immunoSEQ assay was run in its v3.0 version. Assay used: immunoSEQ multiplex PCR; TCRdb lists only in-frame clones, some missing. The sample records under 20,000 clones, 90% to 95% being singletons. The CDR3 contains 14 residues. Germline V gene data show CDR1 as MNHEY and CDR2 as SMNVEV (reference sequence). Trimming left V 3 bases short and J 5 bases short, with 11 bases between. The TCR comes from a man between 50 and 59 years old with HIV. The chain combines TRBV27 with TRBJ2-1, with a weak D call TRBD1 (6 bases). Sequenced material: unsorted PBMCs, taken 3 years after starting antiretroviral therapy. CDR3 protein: CASSFDRFHNEQFF. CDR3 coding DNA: TGTGCCAGCAGTTTCGACAGGTTCCACAATGAGCAGTTCTTC.